This T cell receptor beta chain was sequenced for a study of cytomegalovirus exposure and HLA in healthy donors. The CDR3 is 15 residues long. With 5 bases clipped from V and 3 bases from J, the junction kept 8 bases outside the gene matches. Per the germline V gene, CDR1 is MNHNS and CDR2 is SASEGT. Both 60 Vbeta primers and 13 Jbeta primers went into the PCR. The data were produced by immunoSEQ multiplex PCR, yet TCRdb's version contains in-frame clones alone and is incomplete. The sample lists 200,000 or so clones; 70% were seen once. This chain uses TRBV6-1 with TRBJ1-1; 8 bases map to TRBD1. The sequencing sample was made of PBMCs. This sequence originates from a man in his forties in good health and CMV-seropositive. The CDR3 here is CASSPPDRAYTEAFF. The CDR3 DNA reads as TGTGCCAGCAGTCCACCGGACAGGGCCTACACTGAAGCTTTCTTT.